The 5 T cell receptor beta chains given below trace back to one sample, sequenced in a study of identical twins (dated by TCRdb to 2016 to 2018). Library preparation was by 5' RACE. The sequencer listed for this sample is Illumina HiSeq 2000. TCRdb trimmed public reads at Q25 via fastp, called clones via MiXCR and kept in-frame beta chains. Each entry is one CDR3 protein sequence, shown with its most common DNA and genes. This sample is represented by under 500,000 distinct CDR3 sequences; approximately 14% of them were singletons. Approximately 0.98% of the sample comes from the top ten. The data were also submitted as part of a second study, on yellow fever vaccine responses in identical twins.

The material sequenced was CD4+ T cells sorted from blood. These receptors were taken from a woman between 18 and 29 years old in good health.

This clonotype was observed a handful of times. The rearrangement joins TRBV30 to TRBJ2-1; D remains unclear. The CDR3 runs 14 residues. The germline V gene has CDR1 GTSNPN and CDR2 SVGIG (reference sequence). V lost 1 base, J lost 0 bases, and 7 bases lay in between. Here the CDR3 reads CAWSALISYNEQFF. The CDR3 coding sequence is TGTGCCTGGAGTGCCCTTATCTCCTACAATGAGCAGTTCTTC.

This clonotype has just a few counts. The chain employs TRBV11-2 and TRBJ2-1, with D possibly matching TRBD2 (7 bases). This CDR3 spans 15 amino acids. Looked up from germline, CDR1 is SGHAT and CDR2 is FQNNGV. The V and J ends lost 5 bases and 6 bases respectively, with 17 bases between them. This CDR3 reads CASSPFWGGGNEQFF. In DNA, the CDR3 is TGTGCCAGCAGCCCCTTTTGGGGAGGGGGCAATGAGCAGTTCTTC.

The sample holds a few counts of this clonotype. This rearrangement joins TRBV25-1 to TRBJ2-1; 11 bases line up with TRBD2. CDR3 length: 18 amino acids. The ends lost 1 base at V and 0 bases at J; junction bases unmatched: 5. Germline values: CDR1 MGHDK, CDR2 SYGVNS. The CDR3 protein is CASSELGTSGYSYNEQFF. In nucleotides, the CDR3 is TGTGCCAGCAGTGAATTGGGGACTAGCGGTTACTCCTACAATGAGCAGTTCTTC.

This clonotype has at least ten counts. The gene calls are TRBV9 and TRBJ2-1; D possibly corresponds to TRBD1 (5 bases). Germline V gene data show CDR1 as SGDLS and CDR2 as YYNGEE. The CDR3 is 12 amino acids. V dropped 0 bases and J dropped 7 bases, with 5 bases sitting between them. The CDR3 nucleotides are TGTGCCAGCAGCGTAGAGGGGAATGAGCAGTTCTTC. Translation: CASSVEGNEQFF.

This clonotype occurred many times. The gene calls are TRBV6-1 and TRBJ2-7; 11 bases are shared with TRBD2. Germline V lookup: CDR1 MNHNS, CDR2 SASEGT. The CDR3 has 16 amino acids. Trimming at V came to 4 bases and at J to 0 bases, leaving 5 bases not matched to a gene. In DNA form, the CDR3 reads TGTGCCAGCAGTGCTCTAGCGGGGGGTTACTCCTACGAGCAGTACTTC. It is translated as CASSALAGGYSYEQYF.